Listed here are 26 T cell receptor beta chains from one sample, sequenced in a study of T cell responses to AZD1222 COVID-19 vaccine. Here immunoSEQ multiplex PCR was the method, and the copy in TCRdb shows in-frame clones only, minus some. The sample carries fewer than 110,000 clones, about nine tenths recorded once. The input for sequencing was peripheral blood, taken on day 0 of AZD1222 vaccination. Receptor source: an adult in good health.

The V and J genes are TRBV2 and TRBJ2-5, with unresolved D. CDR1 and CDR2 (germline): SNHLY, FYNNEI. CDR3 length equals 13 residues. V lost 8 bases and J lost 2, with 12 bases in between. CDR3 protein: CASALGWQETQYF. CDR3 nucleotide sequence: TGTGCCAGCGCCCTGGGGTGGCAAGAGACCCAGTACTTC.

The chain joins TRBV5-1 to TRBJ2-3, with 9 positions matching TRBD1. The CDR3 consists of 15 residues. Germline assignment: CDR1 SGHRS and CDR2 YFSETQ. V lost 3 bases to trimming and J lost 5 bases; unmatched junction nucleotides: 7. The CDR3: CASSSEGQGLDTQYF. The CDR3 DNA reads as TGCGCCAGCAGCTCGGAGGGACAGGGATTAGATACGCAGTATTTT.

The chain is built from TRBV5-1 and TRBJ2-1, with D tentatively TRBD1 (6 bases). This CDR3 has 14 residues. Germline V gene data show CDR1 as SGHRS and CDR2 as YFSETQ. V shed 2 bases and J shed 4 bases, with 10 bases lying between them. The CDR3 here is CASSFSGQYNEQFF. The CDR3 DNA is TGCGCCAGCAGCTTCTCTGGACAGTACAATGAGCAGTTCTTC.

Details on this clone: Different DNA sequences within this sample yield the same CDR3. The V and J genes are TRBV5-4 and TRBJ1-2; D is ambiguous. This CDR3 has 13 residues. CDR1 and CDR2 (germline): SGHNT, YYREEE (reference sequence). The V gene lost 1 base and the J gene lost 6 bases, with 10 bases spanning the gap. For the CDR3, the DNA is TGTGCCAGCAGCTTGTGGGGATCCCATGGCTACACCTTC. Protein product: CASSLWGSHGYTF.

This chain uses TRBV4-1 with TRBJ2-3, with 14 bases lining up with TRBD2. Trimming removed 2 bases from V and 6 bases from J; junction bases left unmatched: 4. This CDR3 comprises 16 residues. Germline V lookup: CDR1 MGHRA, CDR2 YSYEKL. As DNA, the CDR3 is TGCGCCAGCAGCCAACCGACTAGCGGGGGGGTGGATACGCAGTATTTT. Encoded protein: CASSQPTSGGVDTQYF.

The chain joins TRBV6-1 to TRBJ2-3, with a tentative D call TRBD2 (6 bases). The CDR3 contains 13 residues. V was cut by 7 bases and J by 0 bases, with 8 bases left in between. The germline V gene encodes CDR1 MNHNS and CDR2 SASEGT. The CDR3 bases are TGTGCCAGCATAGCGGCTAGCACAGATACGCAGTATTTT. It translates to CASIAASTDTQYF.

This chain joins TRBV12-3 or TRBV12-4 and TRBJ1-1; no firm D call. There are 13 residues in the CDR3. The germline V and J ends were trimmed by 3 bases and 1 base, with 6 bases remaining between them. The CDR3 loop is CASSFRENTEAFF. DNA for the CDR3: TGTGCCAGCAGTTTCCGGGAGAACACTGAAGCTTTCTTT.

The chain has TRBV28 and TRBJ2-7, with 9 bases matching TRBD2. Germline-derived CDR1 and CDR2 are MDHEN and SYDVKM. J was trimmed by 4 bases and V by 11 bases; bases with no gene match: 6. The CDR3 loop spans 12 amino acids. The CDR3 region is CARETSGYEQYF. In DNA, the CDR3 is TGTGCCCGCGAGACTAGCGGATACGAGCAGTACTTC.

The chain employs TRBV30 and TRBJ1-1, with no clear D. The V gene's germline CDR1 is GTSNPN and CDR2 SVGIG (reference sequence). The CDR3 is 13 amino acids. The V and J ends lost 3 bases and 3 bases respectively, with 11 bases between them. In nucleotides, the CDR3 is TGTGCCTGGAGAAAGGGAGGGTACACTGAAGCTTTCTTT. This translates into CAWRKGGYTEAFF.

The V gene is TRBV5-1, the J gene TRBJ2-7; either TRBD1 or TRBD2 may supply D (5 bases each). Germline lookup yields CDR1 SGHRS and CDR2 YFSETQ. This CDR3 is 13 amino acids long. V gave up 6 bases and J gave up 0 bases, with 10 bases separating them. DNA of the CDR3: TGCGCCAGCACCCCAGGGAGCTCCTACGAGCAGTACTTC. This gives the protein CASTPGSSYEQYF.

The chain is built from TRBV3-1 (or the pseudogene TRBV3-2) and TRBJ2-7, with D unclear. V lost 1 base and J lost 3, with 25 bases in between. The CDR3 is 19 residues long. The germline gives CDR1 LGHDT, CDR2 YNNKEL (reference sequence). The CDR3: CASSQVPTREGRLNYEQYF. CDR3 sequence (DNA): TGTGCCAGCAGCCAAGTGCCCACCCGCGAAGGACGACTCAACTACGAGCAGTACTTC.

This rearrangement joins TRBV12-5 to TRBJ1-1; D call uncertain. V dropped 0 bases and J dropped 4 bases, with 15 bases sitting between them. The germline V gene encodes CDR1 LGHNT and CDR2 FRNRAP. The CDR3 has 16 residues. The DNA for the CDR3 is TGTGCTAGTGGTTTGGTATTGGGGAAACCGTCCACTGAAGCTTTCTTT. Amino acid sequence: CASGLVLGKPSTEAFF. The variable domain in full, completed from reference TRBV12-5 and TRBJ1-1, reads DARVTQTPRHKVTEMGQEVTMRCQPILGHNTVFWYRQTMMQGLELLAYFRNRAPLDDSGMPKDRFSAEMPDATLATLKIQPSEPRDSAVYFCASGLVLGKPSTEAFFGQGTRLTVV.

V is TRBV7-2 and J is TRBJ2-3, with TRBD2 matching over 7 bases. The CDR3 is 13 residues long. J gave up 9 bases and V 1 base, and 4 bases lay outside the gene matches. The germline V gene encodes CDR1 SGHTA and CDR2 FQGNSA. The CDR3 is CASSLETAGTQYF. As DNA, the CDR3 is TGTGCCAGCAGCTTAGAGACAGCGGGGACGCAGTATTTT.

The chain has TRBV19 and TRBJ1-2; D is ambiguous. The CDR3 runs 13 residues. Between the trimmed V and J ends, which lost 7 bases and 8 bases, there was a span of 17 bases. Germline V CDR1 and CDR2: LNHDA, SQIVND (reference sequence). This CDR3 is CASISHGLGGYTF. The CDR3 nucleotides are TGTGCCAGTATTTCGCACGGGCTCGGCGGCTACACCTTC.

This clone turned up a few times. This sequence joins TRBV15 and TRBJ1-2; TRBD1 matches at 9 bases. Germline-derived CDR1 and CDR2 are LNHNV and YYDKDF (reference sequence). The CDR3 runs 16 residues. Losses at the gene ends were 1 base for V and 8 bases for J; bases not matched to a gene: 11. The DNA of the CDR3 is TGTGCCACCAGCAGAGTACCCCCCCGGACAGGGGTGGGCTACACCTTC. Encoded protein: CATSRVPPRTGVGYTF.

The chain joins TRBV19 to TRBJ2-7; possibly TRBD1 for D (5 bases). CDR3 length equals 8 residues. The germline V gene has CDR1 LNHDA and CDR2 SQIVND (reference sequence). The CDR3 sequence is CRGDEQYF. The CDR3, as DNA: TGTAGGGGCGACGAGCAGTACTTC.

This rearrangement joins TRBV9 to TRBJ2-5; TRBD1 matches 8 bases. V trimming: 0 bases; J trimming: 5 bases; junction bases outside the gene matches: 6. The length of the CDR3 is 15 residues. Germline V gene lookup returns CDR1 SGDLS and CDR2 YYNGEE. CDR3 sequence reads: CASSVVEGQGETQYF. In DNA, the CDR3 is TGTGCCAGCAGCGTAGTTGAAGGACAGGGTGAGACCCAGTACTTC.

Here the CDR3 DNA reads TGCAGCGTTCACAGGAGGGACACCGGGGAGCTGTTTTTT. This gives the protein CSVHRRDTGELFF. The chain combines TRBV29-1 with TRBJ2-2; D perhaps matches TRBD2 (6 bases). V lost 5 bases and J 3 bases, leaving 10 bases between the germline ends. This CDR3 region has 13 residues. From germline, CDR1 is SQVTM and CDR2 ANQGSEA.

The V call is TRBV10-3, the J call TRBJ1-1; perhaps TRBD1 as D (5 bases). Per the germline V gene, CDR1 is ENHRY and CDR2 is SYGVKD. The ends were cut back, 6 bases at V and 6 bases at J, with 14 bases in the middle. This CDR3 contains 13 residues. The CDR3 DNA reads TGTGCCATCAGGGCCCCAGGGACTTCTGAAGCTTTCTTT. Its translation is CAIRAPGTSEAFF.

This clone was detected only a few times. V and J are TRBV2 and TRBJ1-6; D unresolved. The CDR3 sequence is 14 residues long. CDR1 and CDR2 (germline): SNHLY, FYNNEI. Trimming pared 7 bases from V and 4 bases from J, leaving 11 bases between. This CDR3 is CASKASYYNSPLHF. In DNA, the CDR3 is TGTGCCAGCAAAGCCAGCTATTATAATTCACCCCTCCACTTT.

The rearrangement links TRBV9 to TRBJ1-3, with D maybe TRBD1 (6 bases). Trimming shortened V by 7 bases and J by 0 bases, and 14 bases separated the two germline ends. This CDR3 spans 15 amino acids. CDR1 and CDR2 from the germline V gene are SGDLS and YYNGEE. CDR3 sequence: CASPIQGHSGNTIYF. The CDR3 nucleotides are TGTGCCAGCCCCATTCAGGGGCACTCTGGAAACACCATATATTTT.

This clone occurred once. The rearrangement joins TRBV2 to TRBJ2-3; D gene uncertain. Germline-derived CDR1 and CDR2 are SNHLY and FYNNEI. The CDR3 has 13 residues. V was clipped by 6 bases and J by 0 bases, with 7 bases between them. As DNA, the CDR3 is TGTGCCAGCAGCCCCCAAAGCACAGATACGCAGTATTTT. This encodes CASSPQSTDTQYF.

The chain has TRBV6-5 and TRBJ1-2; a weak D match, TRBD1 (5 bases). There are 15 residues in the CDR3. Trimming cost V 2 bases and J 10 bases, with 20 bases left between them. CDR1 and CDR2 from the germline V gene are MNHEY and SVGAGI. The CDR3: CASSYDQGDIEPYTF. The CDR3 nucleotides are TGTGCCAGCAGTTACGATCAGGGTGATATTGAGCCCTACACCTTC.

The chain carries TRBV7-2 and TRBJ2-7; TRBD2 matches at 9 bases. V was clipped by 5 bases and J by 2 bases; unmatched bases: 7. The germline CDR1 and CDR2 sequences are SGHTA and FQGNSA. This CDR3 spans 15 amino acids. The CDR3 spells CASSVVAGETYEQYF. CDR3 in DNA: TGTGCCAGCAGCGTAGTAGCGGGGGAAACCTACGAGCAGTACTTC.

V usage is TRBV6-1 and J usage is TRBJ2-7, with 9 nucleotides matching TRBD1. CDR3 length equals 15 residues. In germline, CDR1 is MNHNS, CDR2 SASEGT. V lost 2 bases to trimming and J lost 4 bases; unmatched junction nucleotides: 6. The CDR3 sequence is CASSEKGTGPYEQYF. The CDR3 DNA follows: TGTGCCAGCAGTGAAAAGGGGACAGGGCCATACGAGCAGTACTTC.

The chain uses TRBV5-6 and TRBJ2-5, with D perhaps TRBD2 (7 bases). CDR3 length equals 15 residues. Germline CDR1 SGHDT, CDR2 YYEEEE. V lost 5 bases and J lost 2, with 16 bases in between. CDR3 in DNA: TGTGCCAGCAGATCATGGGGGGGCGGTCAAGAGACCCAGTACTTC. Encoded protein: CASRSWGGGQETQYF.